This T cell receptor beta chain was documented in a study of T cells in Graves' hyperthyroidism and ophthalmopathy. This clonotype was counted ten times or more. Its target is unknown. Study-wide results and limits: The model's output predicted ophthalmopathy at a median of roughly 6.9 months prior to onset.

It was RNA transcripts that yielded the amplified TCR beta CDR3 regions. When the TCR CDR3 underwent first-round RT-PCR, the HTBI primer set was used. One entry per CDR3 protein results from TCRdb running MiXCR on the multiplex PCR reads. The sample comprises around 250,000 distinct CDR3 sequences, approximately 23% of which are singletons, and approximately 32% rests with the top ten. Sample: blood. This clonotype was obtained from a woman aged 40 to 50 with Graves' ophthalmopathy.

The CDR3 nucleotides are TGTGCCAGCAGCGTAAGTGTCCAGGACACCTACGAGCAGTACTTC. It yields the protein CASSVSVQDTYEQYF. The chain combines TRBV7-2 with TRBJ2-7, with D perhaps TRBD1 (5 bases). The CDR3 is 15 residues long. V was shortened by 5 bases and J by 2 bases, with 16 bases between the two germline ends. Per germline, CDR1 SGHTA and CDR2 FQGNSA.